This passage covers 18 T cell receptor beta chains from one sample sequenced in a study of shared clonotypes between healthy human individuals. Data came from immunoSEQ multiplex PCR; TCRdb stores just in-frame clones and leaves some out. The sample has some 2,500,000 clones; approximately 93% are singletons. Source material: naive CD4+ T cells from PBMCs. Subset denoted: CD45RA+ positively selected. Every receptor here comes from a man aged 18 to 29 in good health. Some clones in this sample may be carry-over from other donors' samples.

The CDR3 DNA reads as TGTGCCAGCAGTCCTCAGGGGGCGAACACTGAAGCTTTCTTT. It yields the protein CASSPQGANTEAFF. The chain carries TRBV6-6 and TRBJ1-1; 8 positions match TRBD1. CDR1 is MNHNY, CDR2 SVGAGI, per germline (reference sequence). V was clipped by 5 bases and J by 1 base; unmatched bases: 3. CDR3 size: 14 residues.

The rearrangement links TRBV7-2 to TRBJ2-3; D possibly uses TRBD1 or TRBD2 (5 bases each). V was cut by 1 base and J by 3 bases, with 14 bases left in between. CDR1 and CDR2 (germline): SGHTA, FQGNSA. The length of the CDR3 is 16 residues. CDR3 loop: CASSLVGTGPTDTQYF. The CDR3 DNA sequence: TGTGCCAGCAGCTTAGTAGGGACGGGCCCAACAGATACGCAGTATTTT.

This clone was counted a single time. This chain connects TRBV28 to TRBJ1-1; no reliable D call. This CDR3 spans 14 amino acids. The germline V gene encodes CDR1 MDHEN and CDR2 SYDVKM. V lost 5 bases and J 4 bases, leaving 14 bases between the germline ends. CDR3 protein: CASSRGLWGTEAFF. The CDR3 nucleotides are TGTGCCAGCAGTCGTGGACTCTGGGGCACTGAAGCTTTCTTT.

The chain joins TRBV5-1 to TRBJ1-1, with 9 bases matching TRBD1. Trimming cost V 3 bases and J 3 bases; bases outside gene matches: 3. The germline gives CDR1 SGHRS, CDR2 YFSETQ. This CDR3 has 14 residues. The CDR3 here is CASSSGQGYTEAFF. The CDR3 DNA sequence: TGCGCCAGCAGCTCGGGACAGGGCTACACTGAAGCTTTCTTT.

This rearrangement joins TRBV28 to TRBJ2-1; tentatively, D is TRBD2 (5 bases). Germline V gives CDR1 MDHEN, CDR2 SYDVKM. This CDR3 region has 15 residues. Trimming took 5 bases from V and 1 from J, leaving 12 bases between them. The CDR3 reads CASSGLLASYNEQFF. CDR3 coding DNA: TGTGCCAGCAGTGGACTCCTAGCATCCTACAATGAGCAGTTCTTC.

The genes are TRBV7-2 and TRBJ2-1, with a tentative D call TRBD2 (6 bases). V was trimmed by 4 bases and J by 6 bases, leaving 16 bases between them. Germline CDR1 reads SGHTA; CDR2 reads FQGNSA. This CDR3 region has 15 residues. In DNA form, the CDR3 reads TGTGCCAGCAGCTCCCTCCGCGGGATGGTCAATGAGCAGTTCTTC. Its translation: CASSSLRGMVNEQFF.

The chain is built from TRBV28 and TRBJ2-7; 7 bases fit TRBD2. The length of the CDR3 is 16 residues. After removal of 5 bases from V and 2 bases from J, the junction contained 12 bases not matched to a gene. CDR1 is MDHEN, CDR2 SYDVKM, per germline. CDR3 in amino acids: CASSPSGGKGTYEQYF. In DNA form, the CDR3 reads TGTGCCAGCAGTCCGTCCGGGGGGAAGGGGACCTACGAGCAGTACTTC.

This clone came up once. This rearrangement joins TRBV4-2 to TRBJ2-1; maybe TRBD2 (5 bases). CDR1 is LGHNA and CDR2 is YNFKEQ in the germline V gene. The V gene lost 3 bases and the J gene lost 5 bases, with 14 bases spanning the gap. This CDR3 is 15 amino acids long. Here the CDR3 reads CASSQDFVTHNEQFF. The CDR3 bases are TGTGCCAGCAGCCAGGACTTTGTAACCCACAATGAGCAGTTCTTC.

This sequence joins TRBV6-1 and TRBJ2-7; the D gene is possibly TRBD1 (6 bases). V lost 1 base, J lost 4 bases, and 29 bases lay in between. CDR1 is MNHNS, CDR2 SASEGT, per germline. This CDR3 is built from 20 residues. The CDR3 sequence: CASSEVQIPAGTPEGYEQYF. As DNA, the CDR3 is TGTGCCAGCAGTGAAGTCCAAATCCCGGCCGGGACACCCGAGGGGTACGAGCAGTACTTC.

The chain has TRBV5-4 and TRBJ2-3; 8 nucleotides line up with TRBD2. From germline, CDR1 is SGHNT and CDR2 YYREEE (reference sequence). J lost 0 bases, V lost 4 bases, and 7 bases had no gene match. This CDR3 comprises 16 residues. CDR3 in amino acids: CASSPLADLSTDTQYF. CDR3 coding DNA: TGTGCCAGCAGCCCACTAGCGGACCTTAGCACAGATACGCAGTATTTT. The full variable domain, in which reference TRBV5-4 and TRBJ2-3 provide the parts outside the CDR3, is ETGVTQSPTHLIKTRGQQVTLRCSSQSGHNTVSWYQQALGQGPQFIFQYYREEENGRGNFPPRFSGLQFPNYSSELNVNALELDDSALYLCASSPLADLSTDTQYFGPGTRLTVL.

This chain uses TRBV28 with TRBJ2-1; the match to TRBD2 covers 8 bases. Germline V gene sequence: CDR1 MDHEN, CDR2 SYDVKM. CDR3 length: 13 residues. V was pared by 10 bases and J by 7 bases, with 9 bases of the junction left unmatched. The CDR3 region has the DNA TGTGCCAATGGCGGGAGGAATTGGAATGAGCAGTTCTTC. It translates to CANGGRNWNEQFF.

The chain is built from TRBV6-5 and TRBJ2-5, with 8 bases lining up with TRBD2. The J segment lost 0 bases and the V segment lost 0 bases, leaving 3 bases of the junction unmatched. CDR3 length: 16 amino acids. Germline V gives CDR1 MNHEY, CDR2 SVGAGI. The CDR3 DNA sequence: TGTGCCAGCAGTTACTCGGCTAGCGGGTACCAAGAGACCCAGTACTTC. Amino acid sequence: CASSYSASGYQETQYF.

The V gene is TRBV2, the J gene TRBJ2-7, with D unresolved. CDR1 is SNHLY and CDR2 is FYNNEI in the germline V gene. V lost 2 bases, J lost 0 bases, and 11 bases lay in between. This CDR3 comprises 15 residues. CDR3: CASSEYRVSSYEQYF. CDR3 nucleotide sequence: TGTGCCAGCAGTGAATACAGAGTGAGCTCCTACGAGCAGTACTTC.

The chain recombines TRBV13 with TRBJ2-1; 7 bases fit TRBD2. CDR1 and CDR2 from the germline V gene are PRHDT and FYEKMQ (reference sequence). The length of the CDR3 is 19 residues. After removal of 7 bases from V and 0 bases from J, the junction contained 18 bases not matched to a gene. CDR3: CASTPRLLSGGSSYNEQFF. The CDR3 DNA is TGTGCCAGCACACCCCGGCTATTGTCCGGGGGGAGCTCCTACAATGAGCAGTTCTTC.

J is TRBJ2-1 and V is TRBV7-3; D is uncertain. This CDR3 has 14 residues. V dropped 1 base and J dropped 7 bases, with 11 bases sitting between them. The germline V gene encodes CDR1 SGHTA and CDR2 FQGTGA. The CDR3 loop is CASSLRASGNEQFF. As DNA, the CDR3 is TGTGCCAGCAGCTTAAGGGCCTCCGGAAATGAGCAGTTCTTC.

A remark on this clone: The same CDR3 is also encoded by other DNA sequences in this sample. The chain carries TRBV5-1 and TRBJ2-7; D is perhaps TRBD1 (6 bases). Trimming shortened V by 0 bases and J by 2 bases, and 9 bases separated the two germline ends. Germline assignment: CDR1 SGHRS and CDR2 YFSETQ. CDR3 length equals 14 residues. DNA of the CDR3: TGCGCCAGCAGCTTGGGTACAGGGCCCTACGAGCAGTACTTC. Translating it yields CASSLGTGPYEQYF.

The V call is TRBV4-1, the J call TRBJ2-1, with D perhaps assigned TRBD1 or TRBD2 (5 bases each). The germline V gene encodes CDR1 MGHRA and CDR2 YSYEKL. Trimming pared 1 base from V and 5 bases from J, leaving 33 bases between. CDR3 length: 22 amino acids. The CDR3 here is CASSQVEWGRVGLGATDNEQFF. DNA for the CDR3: TGCGCCAGCAGCCAAGTCGAATGGGGCAGGGTAGGCCTCGGGGCCACCGACAATGAGCAGTTCTTC.

CDR3 DNA sequence: TGTGCCACCAGCAGGACTAGCGGAACCTACGAGCAGTACTTC. It translates to CATSRTSGTYEQYF. The chain uses TRBV15 and TRBJ2-7, with 9 positions matching TRBD2. J lost 2 bases, V lost 3 bases, and 2 bases had no gene match. The CDR3 is made up of 14 amino acids. Germline V lookup: CDR1 LNHNV, CDR2 YYDKDF (reference sequence).